The entry below gives a single T cell receptor (beta chain) sequence along with its context. Its antigen remains unknown. TCR beta libraries used 1.5 to 2.5 micrograms of genomic DNA from cryopreserved PBMCs. TCRdb keeps only in-frame clones here, not all; method: immunoSEQ multiplex PCR. Among almost 45,000 clones, roughly two thirds were seen once, and the ten largest hold about 14%. This specimen belongs to a study of cytotoxic CD8 clonotypes in ibrutinib-treated CLL. Background on the study: An average of 255,043 productive templates and 94,082 productive rearrangements was obtained per sample. Regarding the study as a whole: Clonality at baseline surpassed age-matched healthy donors and tracked circulating CD8+ T-cell counts. Baseline levels were approached again at progression, after clonality had risen at ibrutinib response.

The CDR3 sequence is 16 residues long. This sequence originates from a human donor with chronic lymphocytic leukemia. V is TRBV21-1 and J is TRBJ1-2. TRBV21-1 counts as a pseudogene. Sample: PBMCs, taken after 12 months of ibrutinib treatment. CDR3 DNA: TGTGCCAGCAGCACGACTCCGGGACGCCAGAAGTATGGCTACACCTTC. Translating it yields CASSTTPGRQKYGYTF.